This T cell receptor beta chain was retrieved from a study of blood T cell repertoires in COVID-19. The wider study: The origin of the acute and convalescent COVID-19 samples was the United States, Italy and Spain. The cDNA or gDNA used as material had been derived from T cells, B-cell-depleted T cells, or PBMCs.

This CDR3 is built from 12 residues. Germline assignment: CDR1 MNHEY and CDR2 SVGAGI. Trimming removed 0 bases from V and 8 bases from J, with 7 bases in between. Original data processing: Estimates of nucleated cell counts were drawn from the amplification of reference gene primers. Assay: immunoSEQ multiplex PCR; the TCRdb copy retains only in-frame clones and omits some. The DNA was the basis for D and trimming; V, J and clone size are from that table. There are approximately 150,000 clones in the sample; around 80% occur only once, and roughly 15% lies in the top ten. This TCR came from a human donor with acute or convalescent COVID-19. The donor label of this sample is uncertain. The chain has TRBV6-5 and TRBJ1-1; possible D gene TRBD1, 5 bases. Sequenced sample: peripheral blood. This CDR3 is CASSYSKGEAFF. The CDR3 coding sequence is TGTGCCAGCAGTTACTCGAAGGGGGAAGCTTTCTTT.